Below, 30 T cell receptor beta chains from the same sample are listed, as sequenced in a study of blood T cell repertoires in COVID-19. Repertoires were generated with immunoSEQ multiplex PCR, while TCRdb's copy carries only in-frame clones and drops some. The top ten clones hold about 3.9% of a sample with some 90,000 clones, approximately 90% of them seen once. Material: peripheral blood. Receptor source: a woman aged 45-59 years in a cohort sampled during active COVID-19.

The CDR3 nucleotides are TGTGCCAGCAGTGAAGCGATGGGACAGGGGGCCTACGAGCAGTACTTC. Translated: CASSEAMGQGAYEQYF. The rearrangement uses TRBV6-1 and TRBJ2-7, with 11 bases matching TRBD1. This CDR3 spans 16 amino acids. V shed 0 bases and J 2 bases; nucleotides not matched to a gene: 3. The germline V gene encodes CDR1 MNHNS and CDR2 SASEGT.

The gene calls are TRBV3-1 (or the pseudogene TRBV3-2) and TRBJ1-2; D is possibly TRBD1 (5 bases). This CDR3 spans 13 amino acids. The V end was cut by 4 bases, the J end by 8 bases, with 14 bases between. In germline, CDR1 is LGHDT, CDR2 YNNKEL (reference sequence). The CDR3 sequence is CASSPLGAGGYTF. The CDR3 region has the DNA TGTGCCAGCAGCCCCCTAGGGGCTGGGGGCTACACCTTC.

The chain joins TRBV19 to TRBJ1-5, with D possibly TRBD1 on 6 matching bases. From germline, CDR1 is LNHDA and CDR2 SQIVND (reference sequence). The CDR3 sequence is 16 residues long. Trimming took off 6 bases at V and 2 bases at J, with 17 bases between the two ends. The CDR3 reads CASRQGRPGGNQPQHF. In DNA, the CDR3 is TGTGCCAGTAGACAGGGACGCCCTGGGGGCAATCAGCCCCAGCATTTT.

This chain links TRBV5-1 with TRBJ2-7, with 8 bases lining up with TRBD1. This CDR3 has 14 amino acids. Trimming took 4 bases from V and 5 from J; bases not matched to a gene: 8. CDR1 and CDR2 from the germline V gene are SGHRS and YFSETQ. This chain's CDR3 is CASSPGQGAHEQYF. Written as DNA, the CDR3 is TGCGCCAGCAGCCCCGGACAGGGTGCCCACGAGCAGTACTTC.

This chain links TRBV7-9 with TRBJ1-1; D is uncertain. Trimming cost V 1 base and J 2 bases, with 14 bases left between them. This CDR3 spans 16 amino acids. Germline assignment: CDR1 SEHNR and CDR2 FQNEAQ (reference sequence). The CDR3 sequence is CASSLDPGRTNTEAFF. Written as DNA, the CDR3 is TGTGCCAGCAGCTTAGATCCGGGCAGGACTAACACTGAAGCTTTCTTT.

The chain has TRBV29-1 and TRBJ2-3; a possible D gene is TRBD1 (5 bases). The CDR3 loop spans 13 amino acids. Germline V gene data show CDR1 as SQVTM and CDR2 as ANQGSEA. Between the trimmed V and J ends, which lost 5 bases and 1 base, there was a span of 10 bases. The CDR3 nucleotides read TGCAGCGTTCGTTGGGGCGGCACAGATACGCAGTATTTT. Its protein product is CSVRWGGTDTQYF.

The chain employs TRBV18 and TRBJ2-1; D gene ambiguous. V was cut by 3 bases and J by 6 bases, with 12 bases left in between. The CDR3 runs to 14 residues. From germline, CDR1 is KGHSH and CDR2 LQKENI. The DNA for the CDR3 is TGTGCCAGCTCACCCCCCTCCAAGCGCAATGAGCAGTTCTTC. It codes for CASSPPSKRNEQFF.

The chain employs TRBV28 and TRBJ1-1, with TRBD1 as a possible D gene (6 bases). The CDR3 consists of 14 residues. The V gene's germline CDR1 is MDHEN and CDR2 SYDVKM. Trimming took off 6 bases at V and 6 bases at J, with 17 bases between the two ends. This CDR3 is CASSLAPGEAEAFF. In nucleotides, the CDR3 is TGTGCCAGCAGCCTTGCGCCAGGGGAAGCTGAAGCTTTCTTT.

The chain uses TRBV4-1 and TRBJ1-4, with a possible D match to TRBD1 (6 bases). From germline, CDR1 is MGHRA and CDR2 YSYEKL. The CDR3 has 17 amino acids. Trimming took 4 bases from V and 8 from J, leaving 23 bases between them. As DNA, the CDR3 is TGCGCCAGCAGCCTCGGACACACAACAGGGACGGAGGAAAAACTGTTTTTT. Residues: CASSLGHTTGTEEKLFF.

Only a few counts were recorded for this clone. The chain has TRBV12-3 or TRBV12-4 and TRBJ1-1, with D hard to call. This CDR3 spans 13 amino acids. The V end lost 5 bases, the J end lost 1 base, and 8 bases lay between the germline ends. This CDR3 is CASSREWNTEAFF. CDR3 coding DNA: TGTGCCAGCAGTCGGGAGTGGAACACTGAAGCTTTCTTT.

The rearrangement links TRBV3-1 (or the pseudogene TRBV3-2) to TRBJ2-1; possibly TRBD1 for D (5 bases). The CDR3 is 12 amino acids. V shed 7 bases and J shed 10 bases, with 14 bases lying between them. Germline V gene lookup returns CDR1 LGHDT and CDR2 YNNKEL (reference sequence). The CDR3 bases are TGTGCCAGCACCACAGGTTCATTCGAGCAGTTCTTC. It codes for CASTTGSFEQFF.

The rearrangement links TRBV5-1 to TRBJ2-3, with D tentatively TRBD1 (8 bases). The CDR3 length is 15 residues. Germline CDR1 SGHRS, CDR2 YFSETQ. V lost 0 bases, J lost 4 bases, and 12 bases lay in between. CDR3 sequence: CASSLGTGRADTQYF. The CDR3 nucleotides read TGCGCCAGCAGCTTGGGGACAGGGAGGGCAGATACGCAGTATTTT. Supplemented by reference TRBV5-1 and TRBJ2-3, the full variable domain reads KAGVTQTPRYLIKTRGQQVTLSCSPISGHRSVSWYQQTPGQGLQFLFEYFSETQRNKGNFPGRFSGRQFSNSRSEMNVSTLELGDSALYLCASSLGTGRADTQYFGPGTRLTVL.

The V gene is TRBV28, the J gene TRBJ1-4; D is undetermined. Germline lookup yields CDR1 MDHEN and CDR2 SYDVKM. This CDR3 spans 15 amino acids. V shed 6 bases and J shed 10 bases, with 21 bases lying between them. Here the CDR3 DNA reads TGTGCCAGCAGCTTGCCGGGTCCCCCCCACGGAAAACTGTTTTTT. The encoded protein is CASSLPGPPHGKLFF.

J is TRBJ2-5 and V is TRBV10-3; TRBD1 might be the D (6 bases). The length of the CDR3 is 14 residues. The germline V gene has CDR1 ENHRY and CDR2 SYGVKD. The V end lost 1 base, the J end lost 3 bases, and 9 bases lay between the germline ends. CDR3 DNA: TGTGCCATCAGTGAGTTCCGGACAGAAGAGACCCAGTACTTC. This codes for CAISEFRTEETQYF.

This chain uses TRBV7-8 with TRBJ2-2; TRBD1 might be the D (5 bases). V was clipped by 5 bases and J by 0 bases, with 16 bases between them. The CDR3 loop spans 17 amino acids. The germline CDR1 and CDR2 sequences are SGHVS and FQNEAQ. The CDR3 is CASSAWTQFANTGELFF. The CDR3 nucleotides are TGTGCCAGCAGCGCCTGGACACAGTTCGCGAACACCGGGGAGCTGTTTTTT.

This CDR3 is CASSWLGGSTGELFF. The CDR3 coding sequence is TGTGCCAGCAGCTGGCTCGGAGGGAGCACCGGGGAGCTGTTTTTT. The chain employs TRBV11-2 and TRBJ2-2; a weak D match, TRBD2 (6 bases). Between the trimmed V and J ends, which lost 4 bases and 4 bases, there was a span of 13 bases. Germline V lookup: CDR1 SGHAT, CDR2 FQNNGV. The CDR3 is made up of 15 amino acids.

This chain joins TRBV6-5 and TRBJ1-2, with D possibly being TRBD1 (5 bases). Looked up from germline, CDR1 is MNHEY and CDR2 is SVGAGI. The CDR3 is 14 residues long. The V and J ends lost 2 bases and 4 bases respectively, with 11 bases between them. The CDR3 DNA sequence: TGTGCCAGCAGTTACAGTCAGGGTGGCTATGGCTACACCTTC. The encoded protein is CASSYSQGGYGYTF.

V gene TRBV7-8 combines with J gene TRBJ1-5; D might be TRBD1 (5 bases). V lost 3 bases to trimming and J lost 0 bases, with 9 bases between them. Per germline, CDR1 SGHVS and CDR2 FQNEAQ. The CDR3 covers 15 residues. The CDR3 bases are TGTGCCAGCAGCTTCTCACAGGCTAGCAATCAGCCCCAGCATTTT. It codes for CASSFSQASNQPQHF.

The chain recombines TRBV11-3 with TRBJ2-1; the match to TRBD1 covers 7 bases. The CDR3 spans 15 residues. V shed 4 bases and J 7 bases; nucleotides not matched to a gene: 10. The germline gives CDR1 SGHNT, CDR2 YENEEA. The CDR3 spells CASSSRQGKSNEQFF. The CDR3 region has the DNA TGTGCCAGCAGCTCGAGACAGGGTAAATCAAATGAGCAGTTCTTC.

The chain combines TRBV9 with TRBJ2-7, with TRBD2 matching over 7 bases. This CDR3 region has 15 residues. Germline V gene data show CDR1 as SGDLS and CDR2 as YYNGEE. V lost 4 bases, J lost 2 bases, and 9 bases stayed unmatched. CDR3 sequence (DNA): TGTGCCAGCAGCCTGGAGGGGACTACTACCTACGAGCAGTACTTC. Its translation is CASSLEGTTTYEQYF.

This chain links TRBV18 with TRBJ1-3; D possibly corresponds to TRBD1 (6 bases). Germline V gives CDR1 KGHSH, CDR2 LQKENI. Trimming left V 4 bases short and J 8 bases short, with 12 bases between. The CDR3 spans 13 residues. This chain's CDR3 is CASSLPGTHTIYF. The DNA of the CDR3 is TGTGCCAGCTCACTTCCCGGGACACACACCATATATTTT.

J is TRBJ2-2 and V is TRBV5-4; 11 bases are shared with TRBD2. Germline lookup yields CDR1 SGHNT and CDR2 YYREEE (reference sequence). The CDR3 has 15 residues. V lost 2 bases, J lost 7 bases, and 4 bases stayed unmatched. Here the CDR3 reads CASSLNSGGVGELFF. The CDR3 region has the DNA TGTGCCAGCAGCTTAAATAGCGGGGGGGTCGGGGAGCTGTTTTTT.

J is TRBJ1-1 and V is TRBV5-1, with 9 bases matching TRBD1. The CDR3 consists of 14 residues. J gave up 1 base and V 4 bases, and 2 bases lay outside the gene matches. CDR1 SGHRS and CDR2 YFSETQ come from the germline V gene. The CDR3 DNA sequence: TGCGCCAGCAGCCCGGGACAGGGGAACACTGAAGCTTTCTTT. Translated, it gives CASSPGQGNTEAFF.

The chain has TRBV19 and TRBJ2-6, with TRBD1 as a possible D gene (6 bases). CDR3 size: 18 residues. Trimming removed 6 bases from V and 4 bases from J, with 22 bases in between. CDR1 LNHDA and CDR2 SQIVND come from the germline V gene (reference sequence). As DNA, the CDR3 is TGTGCCAGTAGCCGAAAGGGGGTACCCGCTAGCGGGGCCAACGTCCTGACTTTC. It translates to CASSRKGVPASGANVLTF.

The chain combines TRBV6-1 with TRBJ1-1, with D possibly TRBD1 on 5 matching bases. Trimming cost V 3 bases and J 5 bases, with 22 bases left between them. The CDR3 covers 17 residues. Germline V lookup: CDR1 MNHNS, CDR2 SASEGT. CDR3 residues: CASSDFRYLRRGTEAFF. CDR3 sequence (DNA): TGTGCCAGCAGTGACTTCCGGTACCTGCGAAGGGGTACTGAAGCTTTCTTT.

The chain employs TRBV2 and TRBJ2-1, with D tentatively TRBD2 (6 bases). The ends were cut back, 8 bases at V and 10 bases at J, with 15 bases in the middle. The germline gives CDR1 SNHLY, CDR2 FYNNEI. The CDR3 is made up of 12 amino acids. CDR3 in amino acids: CASSSGLTEQFF. CDR3 bases: TGTGCCAGCTCAAGCGGACTAACCGAGCAGTTCTTC.

The chain couples TRBV7-3 to TRBJ2-2; 9 positions agree with TRBD1. This CDR3 region has 15 residues. Trimming cost V 4 bases and J 1 base; bases outside gene matches: 1. Germline CDR1 reads SGHTA; CDR2 reads FQGTGA. Here the CDR3 DNA reads TGTGCCAGCAGCTGGGACAGGGTGAACACCGGGGAGCTGTTTTTT. Translation: CASSWDRVNTGELFF.

The chain employs TRBV6-6 and TRBJ2-7, with D uncertain. There are 12 residues in the CDR3. Germline CDR1 reads MNHNY; CDR2 reads SVGAGI (reference sequence). V lost 3 bases to trimming and J lost 3 bases, with 6 bases between them. CDR3 nucleotide sequence: TGTGCCAGCAGTTATACAGACTACGAGCAGTACTTC. The encoded protein is CASSYTDYEQYF.

The rearrangement links TRBV14 to TRBJ1-3, with 8 bases identical to TRBD1. J gave up 3 bases and V 4 bases, and 8 bases lay outside the gene matches. This CDR3 is 16 amino acids long. The germline V gene has CDR1 SGHDN and CDR2 FVKESK. The CDR3 DNA follows: TGTGCCAGCAGCCCCATTGGACAGGGTGTTGGAAACACCATATATTTT. It encodes CASSPIGQGVGNTIYF.

This clone was detected only once. The V and J genes are TRBV30 and TRBJ1-2; 10 bases map to TRBD1. CDR1 and CDR2 from the germline V gene are GTSNPN and SVGIG (reference sequence). Germline trimming cut 5 bases from V and 7 bases from J; bases unmatched to any gene: 19. The CDR3 extends over 17 amino acids. The CDR3 sequence: CAWGTYAGQGIIGGYTF. In nucleotides, the CDR3 is TGTGCCTGGGGCACCTACGCGGGACAGGGGATCATTGGTGGCTACACCTTC.